Shown below are 4 T cell receptor beta chains from a single sample sequenced in a study of shared clonotypes between healthy human individuals. Profiling relied on immunoSEQ multiplex PCR, and the TCRdb table lists in-frame clones only, not all of them. The table includes approximately 940,000 clones, approximately 76% detected once. Sequencing was performed on memory CD4+ T cells sorted from blood. The subset was: CD45RA-negative fraction. The receptors stem from a man younger than 30 in good health.

V usage is TRBV19 and J usage is TRBJ1-2; 7 bases match TRBD1. V lost 6 bases and J lost 8; bases outside the gene matches: 9. CDR3 length: 13 amino acids. Germline loops: CDR1 LNHDA, CDR2 SQIVND (reference sequence). The CDR3 DNA is TGTGCCAGTAGCCAGGGGGGGAGCCGGGGCTACACCTTC. Translating gives CASSQGGSRGYTF.

V is TRBV13 and J is TRBJ2-6, with TRBD1 identical over 9 bases. Trimming cost V 5 bases and J 0 bases; bases outside gene matches: 8. The V gene's germline CDR1 is PRHDT and CDR2 FYEKMQ (reference sequence). The CDR3 has 18 residues. This CDR3 reads CASSQTGTGLSGANVLTF. For the CDR3, the DNA is TGTGCCAGCAGCCAAACCGGGACAGGGCTCTCTGGGGCCAACGTCCTGACTTTC.

The chain employs TRBV7-2 and TRBJ1-1, with 8 bases identical to TRBD1. CDR3 length: 16 residues. Germline values: CDR1 SGHTA, CDR2 FQGNSA. Trimming removed 4 bases from V and 5 bases from J; junction bases left unmatched: 12. The CDR3, as DNA: TGTGCCAGCAGCTATGATGACAGGGGAGGGAAGACTGAAGCTTTCTTT. Residues: CASSYDDRGGKTEAFF.

The CDR3 DNA reads as TGTGCCAGCATGGTCAGGGGGAACACTGAAGCTTTCTTT. As protein: CASMVRGNTEAFF. The V call is TRBV2, the J call TRBJ1-1; perhaps TRBD1 as D (6 bases). The V gene lost 7 bases and the J gene lost 1 base, with 10 bases spanning the gap. There are 13 residues in the CDR3. Germline loops: CDR1 SNHLY, CDR2 FYNNEI.